This paragraph covers one T cell receptor beta chain sequence. Using its own MiXCR run on the RT-PCR reads, TCRdb lists one record per CDR3 protein. The top ten hold 3.6% of the sample, which has about 680,000 distinct CDR3 sequences, approximately 15% seen once. V lost 7 bases to trimming and J lost 4 bases; unmatched junction nucleotides: 8. CDR3 size: 15 residues. Germline V CDR1 and CDR2: DFQATT, SNEGSKA (reference sequence). This clonotype was sampled from a female donor in good health, serving as a healthy control. Material: memory CD4+ T cells from blood. The chain links TRBV20-1 to TRBJ2-2; 11 nucleotides agree with TRBD1. The CDR3 is CSVIKGTGGTGELFF. CDR3 bases: TGCAGTGTGATTAAGGGGACAGGGGGCACCGGGGAGCTGTTTTTT.